These T cell receptor beta chains were read from a single sample in a study of CD8+CD57+ T cells in acquired aplastic anemia. One entry per CDR3 protein results from TCRdb running MiXCR on the reads. The data show some 200,000 distinct CDR3 sequences, about half seen once. The sample taken for sequencing was sorted CD4+, CD8+, or CD8+CD57+ T cells (not recorded which) from PBMCs. The receptors shown here come from a human donor with aplastic anemia. CDR3s include the opening cysteine and the closing phenylalanine or tryptophan. The D gene is left open where the match is weak. Clone sizes are given selectively: once, few, many, or a class where the clone is expanded.

j_call,d_call,v_call,clone_size,cdr3_aa,cdr3_nt
TRBJ2-7,TRBD1,TRBV5-6,many,CASSFSGTGSYEQYF,TGTGCCAGCAGCTTCTCCGGGACAGGGAGTTACGAGCAGTACTTC
TRBJ1-1,.,TRBV20-1,.,CSARLARRPFF,TGCAGTGCTAGATTGGCCCGAAGGCCTTTCTTT
TRBJ1-2,TRBD1,TRBV10-1,.,CASSVGQGENYGYTF,TGCGCCAGCAGTGTAGGACAGGGAGAGAACTATGGCTACACCTTC
TRBJ2-7,TRBD1,TRBV7-2,.,CASGDRGTYEQYF,TGTGCCAGCGGGGACAGGGGGACCTACGAGCAGTACTTC
TRBJ2-1,.,TRBV7-8,.,CASGPGGDEQFF,TGTGCCAGCGGCCCAGGAGGGGATGAGCAGTTCTTC
TRBJ1-5,TRBD1,TRBV20-1,many,CSARDDRGFNQPQHF,TGCAGTGCTAGAGATGACAGGGGTTTCAATCAGCCCCAGCATTTT
TRBJ2-1,.,TRBV29-1,.,CSVLGGHEVYNEQFF,TGCAGCGTTCTCGGGGGGCACGAGGTCTACAATGAGCAGTTCTTC
TRBJ2-2,.,TRBV20-1,.,CSASTLGLSGELFF,TGCAGTGCTTCGACATTGGGGTTGTCCGGGGAGCTGTTTTTT
TRBJ2-7,TRBD2,TRBV9,.,CASSVEAGGPDEQYF,TGTGCCAGCAGCGTAGAAGCGGGGGGGCCGGACGAGCAGTACTTC
TRBJ2-2,.,TRBV24-1,once,CATRRSGGELFF,TGTGCCACCAGGAGGTCGGGCGGGGAGCTGTTTTTT
TRBJ2-7,.,TRBV5-4,many,CASSSRDGSYEQYF,TGTGCCAGCAGCTCCCGGGACGGTTCCTACGAGCAGTACTTC
TRBJ1-5,.,TRBV7-2,many,CASSLSRGHDQPQHF,TGTGCCAGCAGCTTAAGTAGGGGACACGATCAGCCCCAGCATTTT
TRBJ1-6,.,TRBV14,many,CASSQETGNSPLHF,TGTGCCAGCAGCCAAGAAACAGGAAATTCACCCCTCCACTTT
TRBJ1-2,.,TRBV9,.,CASSEAASYGYTF,TGTGCCAGCAGTGAGGCGGCATCCTATGGCTACACCTTC
TRBJ2-1,TRBD2,TRBV2,many,CASSPEGLAGANEQFF,TGTGCCAGCAGTCCTGAGGGACTAGCGGGAGCCAATGAGCAGTTCTTC
TRBJ2-1,.,TRBV11-1,.,CASSVEKGAGAYNEQFF,TGTGCCAGCAGCGTAGAAAAGGGGGCGGGAGCTTACAATGAGCAGTTCTTC
TRBJ1-1,.,TRBV20-1,.,CSARVGVADTEASF,TGCAGTGCTAGAGTTGGGGTCGCTGACACTGAAGCTTCCTTT
TRBJ2-2,.,TRBV15,many,CATSVDTRNTGELFF,TGTGCCACCAGCGTGGACACACGGAACACCGGGGAGCTGTTTTTT
TRBJ2-7,.,TRBV2,.,CASVGGSSYEQYF,TGTGCCAGCGTTGGCGGATCCTCCTACGAGCAGTACTTC
TRBJ2-7,.,TRBV3-1,many,CASSQDFSGVGEQYF,TGTGCCAGCAGCCAAGATTTCTCTGGGGTGGGGGAGCAGTACTTC
TRBJ2-2,TRBD1,TRBV12-5,many,CASGFGQGSTGELFF,TGTGCTAGTGGTTTCGGACAGGGCAGTACCGGGGAGCTGTTTTTT
TRBJ2-5,.,TRBV10-3,.,CAIRKDSNQETQYF,TGTGCCATCAGGAAGGACAGCAACCAAGAGACCCAGTACTTC
TRBJ2-2,.,TRBV9,many,CASSVDSNTGELFF,TGTGCCAGCAGCGTAGACTCGAACACCGGGGAGCTGTTTTTT
TRBJ1-2,TRBD1,TRBV29-1,.,CSVGGTGGSRGYTF,TGCAGCGTTGGGGGGACAGGGGGATCGCGGGGCTACACCTTC
TRBJ1-1,.,TRBV7-2,.,CALFVGSEAFF,TGTGCCCTTTTCGTTGGGAGTGAAGCTTTCTTT
TRBJ1-2,.,TRBV20-1,many,CSANYGYTF,TGCAGTGCTAACTATGGCTACACCTTC
TRBJ1-2,.,TRBV4-1,many,CASSQEWGGYTF,TGCGCCAGCAGCCAAGAGTGGGGCGGCTACACCTTC
TRBJ2-1,.,TRBV24-1,.,CATSDFGLGEQFF,TGTGCCACCAGTGATTTCGGGCTAGGCGAGCAGTTCTTC
TRBJ2-5,.,TRBV3-1,many,CASSPGRKETQYF,TGTGCCAGCAGCCCGGGACGGAAAGAGACCCAGTACTTC
TRBJ2-3,TRBD2,TRBV5-6,many,CASSLGTSDTDTQYF,TGTGCCAGCAGCTTGGGGACTAGCGACACAGATACGCAGTATTTT
TRBJ2-5,TRBD1,TRBV5-1,.,CASSFGQGGTQYF,TGCGCCAGCAGCTTCGGACAGGGAGGGACCCAGTACTTC
TRBJ2-1,TRBD2,TRBV7-6,many,CASSKAGVIEQFF,TGTGCCAGCTCCAAAGCGGGAGTCATTGAGCAGTTCTTC
TRBJ1-1,TRBD1,TRBV9,many,CASSARDRGGKAFF,TGTGCCAGCAGCGCCCGGGACAGGGGGGGGAAAGCTTTCTTT
TRBJ1-1,.,TRBV9,.,CASSVEGAYTEAFF,TGTGCCAGCAGCGTAGAAGGGGCCTACACTGAAGCTTTCTTT
TRBJ1-3,.,TRBV3-1,.,CASSPGDGRNTIYF,TGTGCCAGCAGCCCAGGCGACGGAAGAAACACCATATATTTT
TRBJ2-1,.,TRBV20-1,many,CSVTDTRVHEQFF,TGCAGTGTGACGGACACTCGGGTCCATGAGCAGTTCTTC
TRBJ2-2,.,TRBV20-1,.,CSPQGGELFF,TGCAGCCCACAGGGAGGGGAGCTGTTTTTT
TRBJ2-7,.,TRBV2,few,CASTREQGVYEQYF,TGTGCCAGCACGCGGGAACAGGGTGTCTACGAGCAGTACTTC
TRBJ1-5,.,TRBV20-1,.,CSARDFSESDQPQHF,TGCAGTGCTAGAGATTTTTCGGAAAGCGATCAGCCCCAGCATTTT
TRBJ2-2,.,TRBV27,.,CASSLIGRNTGELFF,TGTGCCAGCAGTTTAATCGGCAGGAACACCGGGGAGCTGTTTTTT
TRBJ1-2,.,TRBV29-1,.,CSAGRGDYGYTF,TGCAGCGCTGGTCGGGGGGACTATGGCTACACCTTC
TRBJ1-5,.,TRBV29-1,many,CSVVDQPQHF,TGCAGCGTGGTGGATCAGCCCCAGCATTTT
TRBJ2-1,TRBD2,TRBV24-1,few,CATSLKRGGTEQFF,TGTGCCACCAGTTTGAAGCGGGGGGGCACTGAGCAGTTCTTC
TRBJ2-5,TRBD1,TRBV18,.,CASSRGTGVEGQYF,TGTGCCAGCTCACGTGGGACAGGAGTTGAGGGCCAGTACTTC
TRBJ2-1,.,TRBV7-2,many,CASSLRQFAGTTYNEQFF,TGTGCCAGCAGCTTACGTCAGTTCGCGGGAACGACCTACAATGAGCAGTTCTTC
TRBJ1-1,.,TRBV11-2,few,CASSTHAGGHTEAFF,TGTGCCAGCAGCACGCACGCCGGGGGGCATACTGAGGCTTTCTTT
TRBJ1-1,TRBD1,TRBV10-3,.,CAIRGQGLMNTEAFF,TGTGCCATCAGGGGACAGGGACTTATGAACACTGAAGCTTTCTTT
TRBJ2-1,.,TRBV25-1,.,CASSKTTGTRYNEQFF,TGTGCCAGCAGCAAGACTACCGGGACAAGATACAATGAGCAGTTCTTC
TRBJ2-1,TRBD1,TRBV15,.,CATSRERDRGLYNEQFF,TGTGCCACCAGCAGAGAACGAGACAGGGGGCTATACAATGAGCAGTTCTTC
TRBJ2-3,.,TRBV20-1,.,CSARDRAGRTDTQYF,TGCAGTGCTAGAGATCGGGCAGGTCGTACAGATACGCAGTATTTT
TRBJ2-7,.,TRBV20-1,.,CSAMARIDSYEQYF,TGCAGTGCCATGGCCAGGATCGACTCCTACGAGCAGTACTTC
TRBJ2-1,TRBD2,TRBV19,many,CASSILWTSGRGTPVDEQFF,TGTGCCAGTAGTATACTATGGACTAGCGGGAGGGGAACTCCGGTCGATGAGCAGTTCTTC
TRBJ2-2,TRBD1,TRBV29-1,.,CSVEDLDRENTGELFF,TGCAGCGTTGAAGACCTGGACAGGGAGAACACCGGGGAGCTGTTTTTT
TRBJ2-1,TRBD2,TRBV10-3,once,CAISGGGGAHEQFF,TGTGCCATCAGTGGGGGCGGGGGGGCCCATGAGCAGTTCTTC
TRBJ1-1,.,TRBV11-2,many,CASSLDRVGGQAFF,TGTGCCAGCAGCTTAGACCGGGTCGGAGGGCAAGCTTTCTTT
TRBJ2-7,.,TRBV7-9,.,CASSSRVNEQYF,TGTGCCAGCAGCTCCCGGGTCAACGAGCAGTACTTC